The 10 T cell receptor beta chains below were found in one sample sequenced in a study of blood T cells in healthy people across ages. It was with a sample-barcoded 5' primer and a J-beta primer mix that a second PCR of about 6 to 12 cycles was run. MiXCR was run by TCRdb on the 5' RACE reads, yielding one entry per CDR3 protein. Altogether over a million distinct CDR3 sequences are present, approximately 60% being singletons, with the ten largest covering 6.5% to 8.5%. The specimen sequenced was blood. The receptors shown here come from a man aged 18-30 years in good health.

V usage is TRBV20-1 and J usage is TRBJ2-7; 9 bases fit TRBD1. V was pared by 1 base and J by 5 bases, with 6 bases of the junction left unmatched. This CDR3 has 14 residues. The germline CDR1 and CDR2 sequences are DFQATT and SNEGSKA (reference sequence). The CDR3: CSARGGTGTHEQYF. The CDR3 region has the DNA TGCAGTGCTAGAGGAGGGACAGGGACACACGAGCAGTACTTC.

There are a few counts of this clonotype. This chain uses TRBV12-3 or TRBV12-4 with TRBJ2-1; possibly TRBD2 for D (5 bases). This CDR3 comprises 14 residues. Trimming removed 5 bases at V and 4 bases at J, with 12 bases between. CDR3 sequence: CASSHGSSYNEQFF. CDR3 nucleotides: TGTGCCAGCAGTCATGGGAGTTCGTACAATGAGCAGTTCTTC.

Only a few counts were recorded for this clonotype. J is TRBJ2-3 and V is TRBV7-2, with a weak D call TRBD2 (6 bases). With 0 bases removed from V and 4 bases from J, the gap between germline ends came to 11 bases. The CDR3 extends over 15 amino acids. Germline values: CDR1 SGHTA, CDR2 FQGNSA. CDR3 nucleotides: TGTGCCAGCAGCTTAGCCCGGGGGATGGCAGATACGCAGTATTTT. As protein: CASSLARGMADTQYF.

The rearrangement uses TRBV7-2 and TRBJ2-1; D is ambiguous. This CDR3 has 15 residues. V dropped 2 bases and J dropped 5 bases, with 13 bases sitting between them. Germline lookup yields CDR1 SGHTA and CDR2 FQGNSA. In DNA form, the CDR3 reads TGTGCCAGCAGCTTATCAGGTTTGGTAAACAATGAGCAGTTCTTC. Its protein is CASSLSGLVNNEQFF. Filled out from reference TRBV7-2 and TRBJ2-1, the complete variable domain reads GAGVSQSPSNKVTEKGKDVELRCDPISGHTALYWYRQSLGQGLEFLIYFQGNSAPDKSGLPSDRFSAERTGGSVSTLTIQRTQQEDSAVYLCASSLSGLVNNEQFFGPGTRLTVL.

The chain recombines TRBV12-3 or TRBV12-4 with TRBJ2-6; D is ambiguous. Deletions cut 7 bases from V and 0 bases from J, with 16 bases between. The length of the CDR3 is 17 residues. In DNA form, the CDR3 reads TGTGCCAGCACCCGGGCAAGCTGGAACTCTGGGGCCAACGTCCTGACTTTC. Translating gives CASTRASWNSGANVLTF.

The rearrangement joins TRBV4-1 to TRBJ2-7; 12 bases line up with TRBD2. The CDR3 totals 15 residues. Germline CDR1 and CDR2: MGHRA and YSYEKL. The J segment lost 4 bases and the V segment lost 5 bases, leaving 6 bases of the junction unmatched. The CDR3 bases are TGCGCCAGCAGCTACCGGACTAGCGGGGCTTACGAGCAGTACTTC. This gives the protein CASSYRTSGAYEQYF.

This chain connects TRBV20-1 to TRBJ1-6; TRBD1 aligns across 7 bases. This CDR3 has 11 residues. CDR1 DFQATT and CDR2 SNEGSKA come from the germline V gene (reference sequence). V lost 6 bases and J lost 9; bases outside the gene matches: 2. CDR3 region: CSARTGSPLHF. CDR3 nucleotides: TGCAGTGCACGGACAGGTTCACCCCTCCACTTT.

V and J are TRBV29-1 and TRBJ1-3, with a weak D call TRBD1 (5 bases). V was cut by 4 bases and J by 2 bases, with 9 bases left in between. CDR3 length: 13 residues. The germline CDR1 and CDR2 sequences are SQVTM and ANQGSEA. The CDR3 loop is CSVVEGTGNTIYF. CDR3 coding DNA: TGCAGCGTTGTGGAGGGGACTGGAAACACCATATATTTT.

The chain employs TRBV6-1 and TRBJ2-1; 10 bases are shared with TRBD1. Germline trimming cut 8 bases from V and 8 bases from J; bases unmatched to any gene: 12. CDR1 is MNHNS and CDR2 is SASEGT in the germline V gene. There are 15 residues in the CDR3. This CDR3 is CASGEGTGDLDEQFF. CDR3 sequence (DNA): TGTGCCAGCGGGGAGGGGACAGGGGATTTGGATGAGCAGTTCTTC.

V gene TRBV6-6 combines with J gene TRBJ1-1, with D hard to call. CDR3 length: 16 amino acids. The V and J ends lost 5 bases and 2 bases respectively, with 18 bases between them. From germline, CDR1 is MNHNY and CDR2 SVGAGI (reference sequence). CDR3 in DNA: TGTGCCAGCAGTCCTCACGCGGGCGCAAGAAACACTGAAGCTTTCTTT. Amino acids: CASSPHAGARNTEAFF.